This T cell receptor (beta chain) was found in a study of shared clonotypes between healthy human individuals (dated by TCRdb to 2020 to 2021). Notes on the research overall: The cohort comprised two women and a few men aged 18 to 49 years. For each donor, CD4 naive and CD4 memory were each run on three plates, CD8 naive on two plates, and CD8 memory on one plate. To estimate repertoire size and how much clonotypes are shared between individuals, the study performed deep sequencing of blood TCR repertoires from a few healthy adults. To increase sequencing depth and limit assay-specific biases, TCR repertoire library preparation and sequencing were carried out by different laboratories using diverse techniques. Between about 0.85 and 8.9 billion PBMCs per donor were obtained by leukapheresis.

Healthy HIV-negative adults with no recently reported acute infections or vaccinations were included as donors. Only Caucasian adults living in Nashville, Tennessee, USA were represented among the donors. CD4+ T cells were enriched through magnetic negative selection, after which naive cells were positively selected on CD45RA and the remaining negative fraction served as the memory subset. Blood was collected by leukapheresis, and PBMCs were isolated by Ficoll-Histopaque density gradient centrifugation and then cryopreserved in liquid nitrogen vapor phase. Analytical flow cytometry was used to check the purity and quantity of each magnetically sorted T cell population. Each sorted fraction had its genomic DNA isolated and then quantified by UV absorbance on a Nanodrop 2000c. Trimming costs V 1 base and J 11 bases, and their ends lie 11 bases apart. For CDR1 and CDR2, the germline V gene (reference sequence) lists SEHNR and FQNEAQ. There are 12 amino acids in the CDR3, from cysteine to phenylalanine inclusive. Only the CDR3 portion is preserved as DNA: 36 bases, with reading frame beginning at the first base.

TCR CDR3 regions were amplified from genomic DNA by multiplex PCR using the deep immunoSEQ assay. For each cell subset, the extracted genomic DNA was distributed evenly across all wells of several immunoSEQ 96-well plates, and each plate served as one replicate. For sorted subsets, approximately 200 ng of genomic DNA, equivalent to 25,000 to 35,000 T cell genomes, went into each replicate PCR. Purified libraries were quantified with a Qubit 3.0 fluorometer, sized on a Bioanalyzer 2100, and re-quantified with the KAPA Library Quantification kit. Each immunoSEQ 96-well plate was sequenced on its own single-read 150-cycle Illumina NextSeq 550 flow cell. Turning to the authors' computational methods: Because the immunoSEQ output included only junctional sequences and no quality scores, the filtering could not be the same as the filtering used for full-length reads. Sequences were annotated with PyIR, a Python wrapper for IgBLAST v1.9, using IMGT germline references to assign V/J genes and CDR3. Reads were removed for weak V/J assignments (E-value above 1e-6), missing CDR3, stop codons, out-of-frame junctions, or ambiguous translated residues. V3J clonotypes were defined as sequences sharing the same inferred V gene, J gene, and CDR3 amino acid sequence. Percentage overlap between repertoires was calculated by dividing the number of shared unique clonotypes by the size of the smaller repertoire. Repertoire richness was assessed with RTK rarefaction, the Chao1 estimator, and Recon v2.1 estimates of unobserved clonotypes. Generation probabilities were computed with OLGA for all TCRbeta clonotypes obtained by the gDNA method from four donors. This is the immuneACCESS table as TCRdb keeps it, with only in-frame sequences that have V and J called. A part of the clones is gone; compared with another copy, unresolved V genes explain less than half, and the rest is unexplained. V and J calls and clone size are given by that table; D and trimming were obtained from the DNA. The sample records 2,500,000 or so clones, roughly 92% of which are singletons. 0.37% of the sample is in the top ten clones.

This clone has only a few counts. Its binding antigen is unknown. No base quality values were provided; no much bigger clone lies one nucleotide off. The investigation overall reported the following: Naive subsets generally had larger estimated clonotype richness than memory subsets. Across a few donors, about 5.2% of naive CD4, 3% to 3.5% of naive CD8, about 2% of memory CD4, and over 0.35% of memory CD8 clonotypes were shared. Compared with non-shared clonotypes, the clonotypes found in all four sorted-subset donors had higher generation probabilities. Pairwise subsampling led to the expectation that sequencing depth would affect the degree of clonotype sharing among donors. Sampling was restricted to blood, and TCR repertoires in tissues likely differ from the TCR repertoires found in blood. Rarefaction of sorted-subset datasets indicated incomplete sequencing despite the large sequencing depth. The small number of donors limited the genetic and exposure-history diversity represented.

The specimen sequenced was naive CD4+ T cells from PBMCs. The sample's cell subset or site label, decoded: CD45RA+ positively selected. This sequence uses TRBV7-9 and TRBJ1-1, with no confidently assigned D gene. The TCR was taken from a man aged 18 to 29 in good health. Some clones in this sample may be carry-over from other donors' samples. Read as DNA, the sequence is TGTGCCAGCAGCTTAGAAGCGGTATCGGCTTTCTTT. This codes for CASSLEAVSAFF.